This T cell receptor (beta chain) was obtained from a study of cytomegalovirus exposure and HLA in healthy donors. Study-level information: According to later analysis, the same platform produced the 100 to 150 validation and some 680 first-cohort repertoires.

General study findings and limits: The study listed 150 to 200 cytomegalovirus-associated TCR beta chains. A few CMV-associated chains were confirmed in vitro to be specific for CMV antigens. There were some public TCRs occurring in many donors, but most TCR sequences were rare.

Profiling relied on immunoSEQ multiplex PCR, and the TCRdb table lists in-frame clones only, not all of them. The table has 300,000 to 400,000 clones, 86% seen once; the top ten hold 0.83%. The germline gives CDR1 MNHEY, CDR2 SMNVEV (reference sequence). The CDR3 is made up of 14 amino acids. Trimming removed 6 bases from V and 3 bases from J; junction bases left unmatched: 5. There are a few counts of this clone. Its antigen is currently unknown. Input material: PBMCs. The source of this sequence is a woman between 18 and 30 years old in good health and CMV-seronegative. The chain is built from TRBV27 and TRBJ1-5; TRBD1 aligns across 7 bases. This CDR3 is CASRGTANNQPQHF. In DNA form, the CDR3 reads TGTGCCAGCAGGGGGACAGCGAACAATCAGCCCCAGCATTTT.